This T cell receptor (beta chain) is drawn from a study of T cell repertoires in cytomegalovirus infection. Trimming pared 5 bases from V and 2 bases from J, leaving 24 bases between. The CDR3 extends over 18 amino acids. CDR1 is MDHEN and CDR2 is SYDVKM in the germline V gene. From the reads, TCRdb called clonotypes with MiXCR, one entry per CDR3 protein. The sample yields roughly 720,000 distinct CDR3 sequences, 35% seen once. This clonotype was picked up a small number of times. The sequenced material came from PBMCs. This clonotype originated in a human donor in good health (CMV status not recorded). Some clones in this sample may be carry-over from other donors' samples. This sequence joins TRBV28 and TRBJ1-1; D not resolved. The DNA for the CDR3 is TGTGCCAGCAGTGACCCAATCCTATCCCGAACAGCAAACACTGAAGCTTTCTTT. Protein product: CASSDPILSRTANTEAFF.